Each of the 25 T cell receptor beta chains below was sequenced from the same sample in a study of blood T cell repertoires in COVID-19. Assay: immunoSEQ multiplex PCR; the TCRdb copy retains only in-frame clones and omits some. The sample lists 110,000 or so clones, under 80% occurring once. The sample was peripheral blood. The receptors come from a man in his fifties or sixties with acute or convalescent COVID-19.

The chain carries TRBV30 and TRBJ1-2; 11 bases are a match to TRBD1. CDR1 is GTSNPN and CDR2 is SVGIG in the germline V gene (reference sequence). Trimming removed 4 bases from V and 7 bases from J; junction bases left unmatched: 5. CDR3 length equals 13 residues. The chain's CDR3 is CAWITDRGLGYTF. As DNA, the CDR3 is TGTGCCTGGATAACGGACAGGGGGCTTGGCTACACCTTC.

The rearrangement joins TRBV5-4 to TRBJ2-7; no clear D gene. Germline CDR1 is SGHNT and CDR2 is YYREEE (reference sequence). Trimming cost V 0 bases and J 4 bases, with 11 bases left between them. CDR3 size: 14 residues. CDR3 sequence (DNA): TGTGCCAGCAGCTTGGTAGGCCAGACTTACGAGCAGTACTTC. Amino acid sequence: CASSLVGQTYEQYF.

This chain uses TRBV7-9 with TRBJ1-4; possibly TRBD1 for D (5 bases). CDR1 is SEHNR and CDR2 is FQNEAQ in the germline V gene (reference sequence). CDR3 size: 15 residues. V was pared by 5 bases and J by 8 bases, with 18 bases between. CDR3 bases: TGTGCCAGCAGCCCGGTGCAGGGTAGCAACGAAAAACTGTTTTTT. As protein: CASSPVQGSNEKLFF.

The chain uses TRBV9 and TRBJ1-2; tentatively, D is TRBD1 (5 bases). The germline V gene encodes CDR1 SGDLS and CDR2 YYNGEE. This CDR3 has 12 residues. The ends were cut back, 6 bases at V and 1 base at J, with 7 bases in the middle. The CDR3 bases are TGTGCCAGCACCCAGGGTAACTATGGCTACACCTTC. Amino acid sequence: CASTQGNYGYTF. The variable domain in full, with the rest retrieved from reference TRBV9 and TRBJ1-2, is DSGVTQTPKHLITATGQRVTLRCSPRSGDLSVYWYQQSLDQGLQFLIQYYNGEERAKGNILERFSAQQFPDLHSELNLSSLELGDSALYFCASTQGNYGYTFGSGTRLTVV.

The DNA for the CDR3 is TGTGCCAGCAGCTTACGACTCATGAACACTGAAGCTTTCTTT. Its protein product is CASSLRLMNTEAFF. The V and J genes are TRBV7-9 and TRBJ1-1; D is unclear. This CDR3 comprises 14 residues. Germline V CDR1 and CDR2: SEHNR, FQNEAQ (reference sequence). The V end was cut by 2 bases, the J end by 0 bases, with 7 bases between.

The genes are TRBV12-3 or TRBV12-4 and TRBJ2-7, with D perhaps matching TRBD1 (6 bases). Trimming stripped 5 bases from V and 3 bases from J, with 11 bases between. The CDR3 is 13 amino acids. The CDR3 here is CASSPLDSYEQYF. DNA of the CDR3: TGTGCCAGCAGTCCCCTGGACAGCTACGAGCAGTACTTC.

This chain links TRBV7-3 with TRBJ2-7; 16 bases are shared with TRBD2. V shed 3 bases, J shed 5 bases, and the junction held 1 base outside the gene matches. The germline CDR1 and CDR2 sequences are SGHTA and FQGTGA. The CDR3 totals 15 residues. As DNA, the CDR3 is TGTGCCAGCAGCTTGGGACTAGCGGGAGGGAACGAGCAGTACTTC. Translated, it gives CASSLGLAGGNEQYF. Drawing the rest from reference TRBV7-3 and TRBJ2-7, the complete variable domain is GAGVSQTPSNKVTEKGKYVELRCDPISGHTALYWYRQSLGQGPEFLIYFQGTGAADDSGLPNDRFFAVRPEGSVSTLKIQRTERGDSAVYLCASSLGLAGGNEQYFGPGTRLTVT.

This clone has only a few counts. The gene calls are TRBV11-1 and TRBJ2-1, with 10 bases fitting TRBD2. Germline V gene data show CDR1 as SGHAT and CDR2 as FQDESV (reference sequence). V was pared by 1 base and J by 8 bases, with 5 bases of the junction left unmatched. The CDR3 runs 15 residues. The CDR3 spells CASSLGLAGAYEQFF. CDR3 coding DNA: TGTGCCAGCAGCTTAGGGCTAGCGGGAGCTTATGAGCAGTTCTTC.

This rearrangement joins TRBV23-1 to TRBJ1-4; D is possibly TRBD1 (6 bases). TRBV23-1 has ORF status, its function being uncertain. V shed 3 bases and J shed 7 bases, with 15 bases lying between them. There are 15 residues in the CDR3. CDR3 sequence (DNA): TGCGCCAGCAGTCACGATGGCAGGGGTGGTGAAAAACTGTTTTTT. This gives the protein CASSHDGRGGEKLFF.

This clone was picked up one time. The DNA of the CDR3 is TGTGCCACCAGTGATGAAAGGGGAAATGAGCAGTTCTTC. As protein: CATSDERGNEQFF. The J gene is TRBJ2-1, the V gene TRBV24-1; D might be TRBD1 (5 bases). Per germline, CDR1 KGHDR and CDR2 SFDVKD. This CDR3 spans 13 amino acids. V was cut by 3 bases and J by 7 bases, with 9 bases left in between.

The gene calls are TRBV14 and TRBJ2-7; D not resolved. Trimming took 4 bases from V and 0 from J, leaving 4 bases between them. Germline CDR1 reads SGHDN; CDR2 reads FVKESK. The CDR3 sequence is 12 residues long. The CDR3 sequence: CASSRSSYEQYF. CDR3 bases: TGTGCCAGCAGCCGGAGCTCCTACGAGCAGTACTTC.

The chain has TRBV6-1 and TRBJ1-2; 9 nucleotides align to TRBD1. Per the germline V gene, CDR1 is MNHNS and CDR2 is SASEGT. The CDR3 totals 16 residues. The V and J ends lost 1 base and 8 bases, in that order; junction bases with no gene match: 11. Here the CDR3 reads CASSEVKQGAPGGYTF. DNA of the CDR3: TGTGCCAGCAGTGAAGTTAAACAGGGGGCGCCGGGGGGCTACACCTTC.

This sequence joins TRBV10-3 and TRBJ2-7; 8 bases match TRBD2. The length of the CDR3 is 16 residues. The V gene's germline CDR1 is ENHRY and CDR2 SYGVKD. Unmatched junction bases numbered 12, after V lost 4 bases and J lost 4 bases. The CDR3 region is CAISGSGGAREYEQYF. The CDR3 DNA is TGTGCCATCAGTGGGTCGGGGGGGGCGAGGGAGTACGAGCAGTACTTC.

V usage is TRBV3-1 (or the pseudogene TRBV3-2) and J usage is TRBJ2-3; no reliable D call. Germline lookup yields CDR1 LGHDT and CDR2 YNNKEL (reference sequence). Trimming removed 3 bases at V and 11 bases at J, with 12 bases between. The CDR3 is 12 amino acids. CDR3 residues: CASSQRDRGQYF. The CDR3 DNA is TGTGCCAGCAGCCAGAGAGATCGCGGGCAGTATTTT.

The chain recombines TRBV11-2 with TRBJ2-4; 8 bases align to TRBD2. CDR3 length equals 17 residues. V shed 4 bases and J 2 bases; nucleotides not matched to a gene: 10. CDR1 is SGHAT, CDR2 FQNNGV, per germline. The CDR3 DNA is TGTGCCAGCAGCTCCCTCTTAGCGGGGATCACCAAAAACATTCAGTACTTC. Translation gives CASSSLLAGITKNIQYF.

J is TRBJ1-4 and V is TRBV28; the match to TRBD1 covers 9 bases. V shed 6 bases, J shed 6 bases, and the junction held 11 bases outside the gene matches. Germline V lookup: CDR1 MDHEN, CDR2 SYDVKM. CDR3 length equals 16 residues. In DNA form, the CDR3 reads TGTGCCAGCAGGGTCCCGGGACAGGGACGGGATGAAAAACTGTTTTTT. This translates into CASRVPGQGRDEKLFF.

The chain uses TRBV7-8 and TRBJ2-5; no definite D call. Deletions cut 1 base from V and 2 bases from J, with 5 bases between. Germline V lookup: CDR1 SGHVS, CDR2 FQNEAQ. This CDR3 region has 13 residues. For the CDR3, the DNA is TGTGCCAGCAGCTTAGGGCGGCAAGAGACCCAGTACTTC. Its protein product is CASSLGRQETQYF. The entire variable domain, with the rest obtained from reference TRBV7-8 and TRBJ2-5, is as follows: GAGVSQSPRYKVAKRGQDVALRCDPISGHVSLFWYQQALGQGPEFLTYFQNEAQLDKSGLPSDRFFAERPEGSVSTLKIQRTQQEDSAVYLCASSLGRQETQYFGPGTRLLVL.

The chain couples TRBV3-1 (or the pseudogene TRBV3-2) to TRBJ2-5; 11 nucleotides align to TRBD2. With 0 bases clipped from V and 5 bases from J, the junction kept 5 bases outside the gene matches. CDR1 and CDR2 (germline): LGHDT, YNNKEL (reference sequence). The CDR3 is 16 residues long. The CDR3 sequence is CASSQDSGRAWETQYF. CDR3 bases: TGTGCCAGCAGCCAAGATAGCGGGAGGGCCTGGGAGACCCAGTACTTC.

The chain employs TRBV3-1 (or the pseudogene TRBV3-2) and TRBJ2-1; D remains unclear. CDR1 and CDR2 (germline): LGHDT, YNNKEL (reference sequence). The CDR3 length is 12 residues. Trimming removed 1 base from V and 6 bases from J, with 4 bases in between. DNA for the CDR3: TGTGCCAGCAGCCAAGGCGGCAATGAGCAGTTCTTC. Its translation is CASSQGGNEQFF.

This clone has a single count. The chain uses TRBV19 and TRBJ1-2; maybe TRBD1 (6 bases). With 6 bases removed from V and 5 bases from J, the gap between germline ends came to 13 bases. The CDR3 contains 13 residues. CDR1 is LNHDA, CDR2 SQIVND, per germline (reference sequence). The chain's CDR3 is CASSYGGAYGYTF. DNA of the CDR3: TGTGCCAGTAGCTATGGGGGGGCATATGGCTACACCTTC.

The chain links TRBV14 to TRBJ2-7; D unclear. Trimming removed 4 bases from V and 4 bases from J, with 5 bases in between. Germline CDR1 reads SGHDN; CDR2 reads FVKESK. This CDR3 has 11 amino acids. The CDR3 bases are TGTGCCAGCAGCCGAGGTTACGAGCAGTACTTC. It encodes CASSRGYEQYF. The variable domain in full, with the rest retrieved from reference TRBV14 and TRBJ2-7, is EAGVTQFPSHSVIEKGQTVTLRCDPISGHDNLYWYRRVMGKEIKFLLHFVKESKQDESGMPNNRFLAERTGGTYSTLKVQPAELEDSGVYFCASSRGYEQYFGPGTRLTVT.

The chain employs TRBV28 and TRBJ2-5; 7 bases line up with TRBD1. The trim removed 5 bases at V and 2 bases at J, leaving 8 bases unmatched. The CDR3 is 15 residues long. Germline V lookup: CDR1 MDHEN, CDR2 SYDVKM. CDR3 DNA: TGTGCCAGCAGTCCATCAACAGGGGCACAAGAGACCCAGTACTTC. Amino acids: CASSPSTGAQETQYF.

This clone has more than one count but fewer than ten. J is TRBJ1-2 and V is TRBV27, with TRBD1 as a possible D gene (6 bases). The ends were cut back, 2 bases at V and 3 bases at J, with 10 bases in the middle. The CDR3 spans 14 residues. The germline V gene has CDR1 MNHEY and CDR2 SMNVEV (reference sequence). The CDR3: CASSLRGGDYGYTF. The CDR3 DNA sequence: TGTGCCAGCAGTTTACGAGGGGGTGACTATGGCTACACCTTC.

The V gene is TRBV5-1, the J gene TRBJ2-1, with a possible D match to TRBD2 (6 bases). Germline CDR1 reads SGHRS; CDR2 reads YFSETQ. This CDR3 spans 15 amino acids. Trimming removed 5 bases at V and 0 bases at J, with 12 bases between. The CDR3 region is CASSGDGSSYNEQFF. DNA for the CDR3: TGCGCCAGCAGTGGGGACGGGAGCTCCTACAATGAGCAGTTCTTC.

The V and J genes are TRBV4-2 and TRBJ1-4, with D possibly being TRBD1 (5 bases). The CDR3 totals 14 residues. Germline V gene sequence: CDR1 LGHNA, CDR2 YNFKEQ. V dropped 2 bases and J dropped 4 bases, with 8 bases sitting between them. The chain's CDR3 is CASSQRGFNEKLFF. CDR3 DNA: TGTGCCAGCAGCCAAAGGGGATTTAATGAAAAACTGTTTTTT.